The 27 T cell receptor beta chains below all came from one sample that was sequenced in a study of T cell changes during pregnancy in multiple sclerosis. Assay used: immunoSEQ multiplex PCR; TCRdb lists only in-frame clones, some missing. The table lists 50,000 to 75,000 clones, roughly nine tenths of them singletons. The sequenced sample was peripheral blood, obtained after pregnancy. The receptors stem from a female donor in good health, enrolled as a control in a pregnancy study.

The rearrangement links TRBV9 to TRBJ1-2; TRBD1 is a possible D gene (5 bases). CDR1 is SGDLS, CDR2 YYNGEE, per germline. Trimming stripped 0 bases from V and 2 bases from J, with 11 bases between. CDR3 length equals 15 residues. CDR3 residues: CASSVGSPGNYGYTF. DNA for the CDR3: TGTGCCAGCAGCGTAGGTAGCCCAGGGAACTATGGCTACACCTTC.

The genes are TRBV4-3 and TRBJ2-5; 7 bases map to TRBD2. V shed 3 bases, J shed 3 bases, and the junction held 7 bases outside the gene matches. There are 15 residues in the CDR3. In germline, CDR1 is LGHNA, CDR2 YSLEER. CDR3 sequence reads: CASSHILAVKETQYF. CDR3 bases: TGCGCCAGCAGCCATATCCTAGCGGTTAAAGAGACCCAGTACTTC.

The genes are TRBV23-1 and TRBJ2-4; 7 nucleotides agree with TRBD1. TRBV23-1 is marked as an open reading frame, function uncertain. The CDR3 covers 17 residues. The V segment lost 5 bases and the J segment 0 bases; nucleotides outside the gene matches: 10. CDR3 in DNA: TGCGCCAGCAGTAAAAGGACAGGCAGATTAGCCAAAAACATTCAGTACTTC. It is translated as CASSKRTGRLAKNIQYF.

The chain links TRBV30 to TRBJ1-2; 7 nucleotides agree with TRBD1. Germline V lookup: CDR1 GTSNPN, CDR2 SVGIG (reference sequence). Trimming at V came to 0 bases and at J to 6 bases, leaving 4 bases not matched to a gene. This CDR3 is built from 13 residues. The CDR3 region is CAWSVGTVNGYTF. The CDR3 DNA sequence: TGTGCCTGGAGTGTGGGGACAGTGAATGGCTACACCTTC.

In regard to this clone: The junction and the germline gene differ at one end; a read error may be behind it. CDR3 loop: CASSPRGYTNTGELFF. For the CDR3, the DNA is TGTGCTAGCAGCCCCCGGGGGTACACGAACACCGGGGAGCTGTTTTTT. The chain employs TRBV7-7 and TRBJ2-2, with D perhaps TRBD2 (6 bases). The CDR3 has 16 amino acids. The V gene's germline CDR1 is SSHAT and CDR2 FNYEAQ (reference sequence).

This chain connects TRBV11-3 to TRBJ2-3, with 7 bases that match TRBD1. This CDR3 has 16 residues. Germline assignment: CDR1 SGHNT and CDR2 YENEEA. V was clipped by 1 base and J by 0 bases; unmatched bases: 4. CDR3 region: CASSLGDRASTDTQYF. The CDR3 region has the DNA TGTGCCAGCAGCTTAGGGGACAGAGCTAGCACAGATACGCAGTATTTT.

In DNA, the CDR3 is TGTGCCAGCAGCAATCTAGGACAGGGAGAGGAAACTGAAGCTTTCTTT. This codes for CASSNLGQGEETEAFF. The chain is built from TRBV13 and TRBJ1-1; 8 bases align to TRBD1. Per germline, CDR1 PRHDT and CDR2 FYEKMQ (reference sequence). V trimming: 5 bases; J trimming: 5 bases; junction bases outside the gene matches: 13. The CDR3 has 16 residues.

The sample holds a few counts of this clone. The chain carries TRBV25-1 and TRBJ2-7, with 10 positions matching TRBD1. This CDR3 has 13 amino acids. CDR1 MGHDK and CDR2 SYGVNS come from the germline V gene. J was trimmed by 5 bases and V by 2 bases; bases with no gene match: 0. The CDR3 sequence: CASSEGTGDEQYF. CDR3 DNA sequence: TGTGCCAGCAGTGAAGGGACAGGGGACGAGCAGTACTTC.

The chain combines TRBV2 with TRBJ1-1, with TRBD1 matching 7 bases. After removal of 0 bases from V and 0 bases from J, the junction contained 1 base not matched to a gene. The CDR3 length is 15 residues. The germline V gene encodes CDR1 SNHLY and CDR2 FYNNEI. Written as DNA, the CDR3 is TGTGCCAGCAGTGAAGCGCAGGGGGTGAACACTGAAGCTTTCTTT. Protein sequence: CASSEAQGVNTEAFF.

The chain has TRBV7-7 and TRBJ2-2, with D hard to call. The V gene's germline CDR1 is SSHAT and CDR2 FNYEAQ (reference sequence). This CDR3 region has 14 residues. Deletions cut 8 bases from V and 4 bases from J, with 14 bases between. The CDR3 region has the DNA TGTGCCAGCTCTGACCCTTCGGGCACCGGGGAGCTGTTTTTT. Translated, it gives CASSDPSGTGELFF.

The genes are TRBV6-6 and TRBJ2-5; D is perhaps TRBD2 (6 bases). CDR1 is MNHNY and CDR2 is SVGAGI in the germline V gene (reference sequence). V shed 6 bases and J shed 2 bases, with 13 bases lying between them. The CDR3 has 14 residues. CDR3 sequence reads: CASRGGTEQETQYF. CDR3 DNA sequence: TGTGCCAGCAGGGGCGGGACGGAACAAGAGACCCAGTACTTC.

V gene TRBV2 combines with J gene TRBJ2-3; 11 nucleotides line up with TRBD2. Trimming took 8 bases from V and 0 from J; bases not matched to a gene: 10. Per the germline V gene, CDR1 is SNHLY and CDR2 is FYNNEI. This CDR3 contains 17 residues. The CDR3 sequence is CASEGERTSGSTDTQYF. Here the CDR3 DNA reads TGTGCCAGCGAGGGTGAGCGGACTAGCGGGAGCACAGATACGCAGTATTTT. The full variable domain, with the rest looked up from reference TRBV2 and TRBJ2-3, is EPEVTQTPSHQVTQMGQEVILRCVPISNHLYFYWYRQILGQKVEFLVSFYNNEISEKSEIFDDQFSVERPDGSNFTLKIRSTKLEDSAMYFCASEGERTSGSTDTQYFGPGTRLTVL.

The rearrangement joins TRBV19 to TRBJ2-7, with D unresolved. The CDR3 has 13 amino acids. Looked up from germline, CDR1 is LNHDA and CDR2 is SQIVND (reference sequence). Deletions cut 6 bases from V and 6 bases from J, with 15 bases between. The CDR3 coding sequence is TGTGCCAGTAGAGTGAAGGAGTCGACCGAGCAGTACTTC. Its translation is CASRVKESTEQYF.

CDR3 coding DNA: TGTGCCAGCAGCTCAACCGGGACAGGGTTTGGTGGCTACACCTTC. It translates to CASSSTGTGFGGYTF. The rearrangement joins TRBV7-2 to TRBJ1-2, with 9 positions matching TRBD1. J gave up 7 bases and V 4 bases, and 10 bases lay outside the gene matches. From germline, CDR1 is SGHTA and CDR2 FQGNSA. This CDR3 has 15 residues.

The CDR3 protein is CARIDYRGSYGYTF. The DNA of the CDR3 is TGTGCCAGAATAGATTACAGGGGGAGCTATGGCTACACCTTC. The chain combines TRBV2 with TRBJ1-2; 8 bases are shared with TRBD1. J gave up 4 bases and V 9 bases, and 10 bases lay outside the gene matches. This CDR3 comprises 14 residues. In germline, CDR1 is SNHLY, CDR2 FYNNEI.

The chain combines TRBV11-1 with TRBJ1-4; 7 bases align to TRBD1. The germline V gene has CDR1 SGHAT and CDR2 FQDESV (reference sequence). The CDR3 loop spans 13 amino acids. Germline trimming cut 3 bases from V and 8 bases from J; bases unmatched to any gene: 3. The CDR3 bases are TGTGCCAGCAGCTTGGGGACAGAGGAAAAACTGTTTTTT. Translated: CASSLGTEEKLFF.

This clone came up once. V is TRBV7-3 and J is TRBJ2-2; perhaps TRBD1 as D (6 bases). CDR3 size: 15 residues. Trimming removed 1 base at V and 4 bases at J, with 10 bases between. The germline V gene has CDR1 SGHTA and CDR2 FQGTGA. CDR3 loop: CASSLRGHLTGELFF. In nucleotides, the CDR3 is TGTGCCAGCAGCTTAAGGGGGCATCTCACCGGGGAGCTGTTTTTT.

V and J are TRBV6-6 and TRBJ2-7; tentatively, D is TRBD2 (5 bases). V was shortened by 6 bases and J by 3 bases, with 18 bases between the two germline ends. From germline, CDR1 is MNHNY and CDR2 SVGAGI (reference sequence). This CDR3 has 15 residues. The CDR3 loop reads CASSTPLRRDYEQYF. The DNA for the CDR3 is TGTGCCAGCAGCACCCCACTCAGACGGGACTACGAGCAGTACTTC.

The gene calls are TRBV30 and TRBJ2-1, with TRBD1 matching over 11 bases. The V segment lost 5 bases and the J segment 7 bases; nucleotides outside the gene matches: 7. The length of the CDR3 is 14 residues. Germline V gives CDR1 GTSNPN, CDR2 SVGIG (reference sequence). For the CDR3, the DNA is TGTGCCTGGCGTTGGGGACAGGGGGGGAATGAGCAGTTCTTC. Its translation is CAWRWGQGGNEQFF.

The table lists this clone with a few counts. This chain connects TRBV5-4 to TRBJ2-7; TRBD1 aligns across 11 bases. J was trimmed by 2 bases and V by 2 bases; bases with no gene match: 3. There are 15 residues in the CDR3. CDR1 SGHNT and CDR2 YYREEE come from the germline V gene (reference sequence). Here the CDR3 reads CASSFGQGAPYEQYF. CDR3 DNA: TGTGCCAGCAGCTTTGGACAGGGGGCGCCCTACGAGCAGTACTTC.

This chain connects TRBV4-3 to TRBJ1-1; no clear D gene. This CDR3 region has 14 residues. V lost 0 bases to trimming and J lost 8 bases, with 13 bases between them. CDR1 and CDR2 (germline): LGHNA, YSLEER. The CDR3 here is CASSQDQTLPEAFF. The CDR3 coding sequence is TGCGCCAGCAGCCAAGACCAGACACTTCCCGAAGCTTTCTTT.

The genes are TRBV19 and TRBJ1-5; 8 nucleotides align to TRBD1. Germline V gene data show CDR1 as LNHDA and CDR2 as SQIVND (reference sequence). V shed 5 bases, J shed 2 bases, and the junction held 8 bases outside the gene matches. The CDR3 length is 16 residues. CDR3 amino acids: CASSLQGARGNQPQHF. For the CDR3, the DNA is TGTGCCAGTAGTTTGCAGGGGGCGCGGGGCAATCAGCCCCAGCATTTT.

The chain carries TRBV11-2 and TRBJ1-5; TRBD1 might be the D (5 bases). The CDR3 has 17 residues. Per the germline V gene, CDR1 is SGHAT and CDR2 is FQNNGV. V was cut by 5 bases and J by 0 bases, with 17 bases left in between. CDR3 in amino acids: CASSQDPTEYSNQPQHF. The CDR3 DNA sequence: TGTGCCAGCAGCCAAGACCCGACAGAATATAGCAATCAGCCCCAGCATTTT. The whole variable domain, remainder taken from reference TRBV11-2 and TRBJ1-5, is EAGVAQSPRYKIIEKRQSVAFWCNPISGHATLYWYQQILGQGPKLLIQFQNNGVVDDSQLPKDRFSAERLKGVDSTLKIQPAKLEDSAVYLCASSQDPTEYSNQPQHFGDGTRLSIL.

V is TRBV5-1 and J is TRBJ2-7; 8 positions agree with TRBD2. CDR1 is SGHRS, CDR2 YFSETQ, per germline. Trimming at V came to 2 bases and at J to 2 bases, leaving 0 bases not matched to a gene. The CDR3 extends over 13 amino acids. The CDR3 loop is CASSFGGAYEQYF. CDR3 in DNA: TGCGCCAGCAGCTTCGGGGGGGCCTACGAGCAGTACTTC.

This sequence joins TRBV5-6 and TRBJ1-1, with D possibly TRBD1 on 5 matching bases. The ends were cut back, 1 base at V and 1 base at J, with 8 bases in the middle. Germline V lookup: CDR1 SGHDT, CDR2 YYEEEE. This CDR3 spans 14 amino acids. CDR3 sequence: CASSLRGRNTEAFF. CDR3 DNA sequence: TGTGCCAGCAGCTTGAGGGGTCGGAACACTGAAGCTTTCTTT.

The rearrangement links TRBV4-1 to TRBJ1-1; weak D call: TRBD1 (5 bases). CDR3 size: 15 residues. CDR1 and CDR2 (germline): MGHRA, YSYEKL. The ends were cut back, 2 bases at V and 3 bases at J, with 13 bases in the middle. CDR3 loop: CASSQRGLIDTEAFF. DNA for the CDR3: TGCGCCAGCAGCCAAAGGGGACTAATAGACACTGAAGCTTTCTTT.

The rearrangement links TRBV7-8 to TRBJ2-1; 9 positions match TRBD2. The CDR3 has 16 residues. Germline trimming cut 0 bases from V and 10 bases from J; bases unmatched to any gene: 10. Germline CDR1 reads SGHVS; CDR2 reads FQNEAQ. CDR3 loop: CASSLARVTSGQEQFF. The CDR3, as DNA: TGTGCCAGCAGCTTAGCGCGCGTGACTAGCGGCCAAGAGCAGTTCTTC. The full variable domain, with the rest looked up from reference TRBV7-8 and TRBJ2-1, is GAGVSQSPRYKVAKRGQDVALRCDPISGHVSLFWYQQALGQGPEFLTYFQNEAQLDKSGLPSDRFFAERPEGSVSTLKIQRTQQEDSAVYLCASSLARVTSGQEQFFGPGTRLTVL.